This TCR beta chain was identified in a study of graft-versus-host responses after intestinal transplantation. Overall study: The recipients all started with anti-thymocyte globulin induction and then took tacrolimus and steroids for around 3 years.

The sample holds one count of this clone. No antigen is known for it. Measured with immunoSEQ multiplex PCR; TCRdb has only the in-frame clones, and not every one. Counted here are 78,000 or so clones, roughly 84% occurring once; the ten biggest clones make up roughly 7.3%. The ends lost 3 bases at V and 6 bases at J; junction bases unmatched: 2. CDR3 length equals 15 residues. The V gene's germline CDR1 is PRHDT and CDR2 FYEKMQ (reference sequence). The sequencing used unstimulated CD8+ T cells sorted from spleen or lymph node cells, collected before transplant. This chain uses TRBV13 with TRBJ2-1; 13 bases line up with TRBD2. The TCR sequence derives from a human donor who was the organ donor for an intestinal transplant. This chain's CDR3 is CASSFGTSGANEQFF. CDR3 nucleotide sequence: TGTGCCAGCAGCTTTGGGACTAGCGGGGCCAATGAGCAGTTCTTC.